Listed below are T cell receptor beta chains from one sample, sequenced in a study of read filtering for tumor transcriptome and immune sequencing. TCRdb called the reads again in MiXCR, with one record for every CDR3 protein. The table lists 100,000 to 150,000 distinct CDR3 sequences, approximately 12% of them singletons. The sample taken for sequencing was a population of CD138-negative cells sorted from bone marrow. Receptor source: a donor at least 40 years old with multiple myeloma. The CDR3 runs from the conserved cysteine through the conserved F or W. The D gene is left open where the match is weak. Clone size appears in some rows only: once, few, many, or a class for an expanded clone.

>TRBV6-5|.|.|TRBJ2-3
CASSYSGRGDTQYF
TGTGCCAGCAGTTACTCTGGCAGGGGAGATACGCAGTATTTT
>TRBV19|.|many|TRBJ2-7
CATRRGDGEQYF
TGTGCCACGCGGCGGGGCGACGGCGAGCAGTACTTC
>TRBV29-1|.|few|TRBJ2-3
CSVGQRITTSTDTQYF
TGCAGCGTTGGCCAACGGATCACCACTAGCACAGATACGCAGTATTTT
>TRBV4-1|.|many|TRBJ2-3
CASSQDPHGQLKGDTQYF
TGCGCCAGCAGCCAAGATCCTCATGGACAGCTAAAGGGAGATACGCAGTATTTT
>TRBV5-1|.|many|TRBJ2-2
CASSLVPGTNTGELFF
TGCGCCAGCAGCTTGGTACCGGGGACTAACACCGGGGAGCTGTTTTTT
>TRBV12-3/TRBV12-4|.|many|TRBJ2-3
CASSAGGGASSTDTQYF
TGTGCCAGCAGTGCCGGAGGGGGAGCCTCTAGCACAGATACGCAGTATTTT
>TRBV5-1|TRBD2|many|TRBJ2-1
CASSGVTSGRAGNEQFF
TGTGCCAGCAGCGGAGTGACTAGCGGGAGGGCGGGCAATGAGCAGTTCTTC
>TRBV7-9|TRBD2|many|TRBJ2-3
CASSFSTSGDTQYF
TGTGCCAGCAGCTTTAGTACTAGCGGAGATACGCAGTATTTT
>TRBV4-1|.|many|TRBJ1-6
CASSQEGGRPASPLHF
TGCGCCAGCAGCCAAGAAGGAGGGCGCCCAGCTTCACCCCTCCACTTT
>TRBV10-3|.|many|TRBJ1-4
CAISAGGFDEKLFF
TGTGCCATCAGTGCGGGGGGATTCGATGAAAAACTGTTTTTT
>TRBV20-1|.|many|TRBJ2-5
CSEKVNLVETQYF
TGCAGTGAGAAAGTGAACCTTGTTGAGACCCAGTACTTC
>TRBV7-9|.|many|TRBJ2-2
CASSAQDGELFF
TGTGCCAGCAGCGCGCAAGACGGGGAGCTGTTTTTT
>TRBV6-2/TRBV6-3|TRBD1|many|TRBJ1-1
CASSDREVRTEAFF
TGTGCCAGCAGTGACAGGGAGGTGAGAACTGAAGCTTTCTTT
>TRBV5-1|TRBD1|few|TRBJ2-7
CASSLAGQEEQYF
TGCGCCAGCAGCTTGGCCGGACAGGAGGAACAGTACTTC
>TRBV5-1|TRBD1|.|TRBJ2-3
CASSYRQGPTDTQYF
TGCGCCAGCAGCTATCGACAGGGGCCCACAGATACGCAGTATTTT
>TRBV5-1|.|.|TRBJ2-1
CASSSMGTQNKEQFF
TGCGCCAGCAGCTCAATGGGAACCCAAAACAAGGAGCAGTTCTTC
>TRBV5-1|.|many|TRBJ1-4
CASSETGRKGEKLFF
TGCGCCAGCAGCGAGACAGGCCGGAAGGGGGAAAAACTGTTTTTT
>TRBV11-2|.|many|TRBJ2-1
CASSLEDYYNEQFF
TGTGCCAGCAGCTTAGAGGATTATTACAATGAGCAGTTCTTC
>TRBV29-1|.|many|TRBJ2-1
CSVQTGTYNEQFF
TGCAGCGTTCAGACTGGAACCTACAATGAGCAGTTCTTC
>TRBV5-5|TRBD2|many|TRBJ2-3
CASSPTSGGFDTQYF
TGTGCCAGCAGCCCCACTAGCGGGGGGTTTGATACGCAGTATTTT
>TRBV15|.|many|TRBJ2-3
CATSRDVATDTQYF
TGTGCCACCAGCAGAGATGTGGCCACAGATACGCAGTATTTT
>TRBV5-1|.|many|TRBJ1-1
CASSLALEGVQAFF
TGCGCCAGCAGCTTGGCCCTAGAGGGGGTTCAGGCTTTCTTT
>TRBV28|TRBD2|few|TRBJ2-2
CATSPLGASGPPNTGELFF
TGTGCCACATCTCCCTTGGGGGCTAGCGGGCCCCCGAACACCGGGGAGCTGTTTTTT
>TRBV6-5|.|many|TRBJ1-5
CASSYSYGESQPQHF
TGTGCCAGCAGTTACTCGTATGGGGAATCCCAGCCCCAGCATTTT
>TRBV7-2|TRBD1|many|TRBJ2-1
CASSSGGTGVRNEQFF
TGTGCCAGCAGCTCCGGAGGGACAGGGGTGAGGAATGAGCAGTTCTTC
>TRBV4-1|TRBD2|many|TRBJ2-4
CASSPGTSANIQYF
TGCGCCAGCAGCCCCGGGACTAGCGCCAACATTCAGTACTTC
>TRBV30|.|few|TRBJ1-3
CAWSAGSGNTIYF
TGTGCCTGGAGTGCAGGGTCTGGAAACACCATATATTTT
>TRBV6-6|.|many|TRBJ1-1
CASGGGQGNTEAFF
TGTGCCAGCGGAGGGGGGCAGGGGAACACTGAAGCTTTCTTT
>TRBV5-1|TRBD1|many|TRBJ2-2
CASSERTGKGTGELFF
TGCGCCAGCAGCGAAAGGACAGGGAAGGGAACCGGGGAGCTGTTTTTT
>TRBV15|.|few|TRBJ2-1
CATSRDLGDNEQFF
TGTGCCACCAGCAGAGATTTAGGGGATAATGAGCAGTTCTTC
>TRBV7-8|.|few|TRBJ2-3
CASVLGGGIGDTQYF
TGTGCCAGCGTCCTGGGAGGGGGGATTGGAGATACGCAGTATTTT
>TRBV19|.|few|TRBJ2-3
CATQGTASTDTQYF
TGTGCCACCCAGGGGACGGCCAGCACAGATACGCAGTATTTT
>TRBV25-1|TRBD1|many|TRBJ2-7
CASSESGTGIREQYF
TGTGCCAGCAGTGAGTCCGGGACAGGGATCCGCGAGCAGTACTTC
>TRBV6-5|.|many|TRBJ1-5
CASSYDGRNNQPQHF
TGTGCCAGCAGTTACGATGGGAGAAACAATCAGCCCCAGCATTTT
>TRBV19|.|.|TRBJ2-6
CASLSGQEIGGANVLTF
TGTGCCAGTCTTTCAGGCCAGGAGATCGGTGGGGCCAACGTCCTGACTTTC
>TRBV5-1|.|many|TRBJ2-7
CASSNSATESYEQYF
TGCGCCAGCAGCAATTCCGCGACAGAATCCTACGAGCAGTACTTC
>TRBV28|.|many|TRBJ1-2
CASRNAGDYGYTF
TGTGCCAGCAGGAACGCAGGGGACTATGGCTACACCTTC
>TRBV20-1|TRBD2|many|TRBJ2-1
CSAGSGTSLNEQFF
TGCAGTGCTGGTTCCGGGACTAGCTTGAATGAGCAGTTCTTC
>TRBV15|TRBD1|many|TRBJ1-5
CATSLGQGVQPQHF
TGTGCCACCAGCCTGGGACAGGGGGTCCAGCCCCAGCATTTT
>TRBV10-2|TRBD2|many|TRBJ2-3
CASSRFGLAGESDTQYF
TGCGCCAGCAGCCGGTTCGGACTAGCGGGAGAATCGGATACGCAGTATTTT
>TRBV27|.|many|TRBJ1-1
CASSQNRALTEAFF
TGTGCCAGCAGCCAAAATCGGGCCCTCACTGAAGCTTTCTTT
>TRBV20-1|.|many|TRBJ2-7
CSASFRDYEQYF
TGCAGTGCTAGCTTCCGGGACTACGAGCAGTACTTC
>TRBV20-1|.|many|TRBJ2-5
CSAPPSLAWETQYF
TGCAGTGCCCCGCCAAGTCTAGCTTGGGAGACCCAGTACTTC
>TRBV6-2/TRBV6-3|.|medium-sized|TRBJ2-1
CASSPEAGLYNEQFF
TGTGCCAGCAGTCCTGAAGCGGGCCTTTACAATGAGCAGTTCTTC
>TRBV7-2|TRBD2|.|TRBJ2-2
CASSLRGGELFF
TGTGCCAGCAGCCTGCGGGGGGGGGAGCTGTTTTTT
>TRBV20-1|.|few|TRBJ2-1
CSAREQTSSYNEQFF
TGCAGTGCTAGAGAGCAGACCAGCTCCTACAATGAGCAGTTCTTC
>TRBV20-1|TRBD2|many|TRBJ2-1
CSATTSGRWNEQFF
TGCAGTGCCACGACTAGCGGGAGGTGGAATGAGCAGTTCTTC
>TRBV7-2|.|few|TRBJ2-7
CASSSDILTYEQYF
TGTGCCAGCAGCTCGGACATACTCACCTACGAGCAGTACTTC
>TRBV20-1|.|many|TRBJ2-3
CSARVLAQSTDTQYF
TGCAGTGCTAGAGTCCTAGCGCAAAGCACAGATACGCAGTATTTT
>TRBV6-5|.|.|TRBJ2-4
CASSEGRDLAKSIQYF
TGTGCCAGCAGTGAAGGAAGGGATTTAGCCAAAAGCATTCAGTACTTC
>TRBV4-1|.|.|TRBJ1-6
CASSPGTSDSPLHF
TGCGCCAGCAGCCCTGGGACAAGTGATTCACCCCTCCACTTT
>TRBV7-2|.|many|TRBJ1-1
CASSFIQVMDTEAFF
TGTGCCAGCAGCTTTATTCAGGTCATGGACACTGAAGCTTTCTTT
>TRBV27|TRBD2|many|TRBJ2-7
CASSLVGSGRAYEQYF
TGTGCCAGCAGTTTAGTAGGTAGCGGGAGGGCCTACGAGCAGTACTTC
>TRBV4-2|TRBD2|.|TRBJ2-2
CASSPLAGGRTELFF
TGTGCCAGCAGCCCACTAGCGGGAGGGAGGACGGAGCTGTTTTTT
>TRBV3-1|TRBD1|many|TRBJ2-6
CASSEGAGGANVLTF
TGTGCCAGCAGCGAGGGGGCTGGTGGGGCCAACGTCCTGACTTTC